The sample holds a few counts of the clone carrying this T cell receptor (beta chain). Its specificity is unknown. The data belong to a study of beta chain features in type 1 diabetes. Across the study: Patient and healthy donor groups were alike in age, gender and cell yields.

The isolated RNA, all of it, was reverse transcribed, so expressed TCRB transcripts were what got sequenced. Clones were read by immunoSEQ multiplex PCR, and TCRdb kept only the in-frame ones, dropping some. The repertoire holds roughly 230,000 clones, with 9.6% as singletons. Germline-derived CDR1 and CDR2 are MGHRA and YSYEKL. The CDR3 has 15 amino acids. V lost 3 bases and J lost 3; bases outside the gene matches: 6. Findings and caveats of the study: At VDJ recombination sites, type 1 diabetes patients had fewer insertions and more deleted nucleotides. Relative to healthy donors, patients appeared to have naive, central memory and Treg TCRB repertoires that were more similar. Possibly, sequencing cDNA over-represented cells that had high TCR expression levels.

Sequences were obtained from naive CD4+ T cells from blood. The receptor was isolated from a woman under 30 in good health. J is TRBJ2-3 and V is TRBV4-1; 7 positions match TRBD2. CDR3 sequence (DNA): TGCGCCAGCAGCCATCCTAGCGGTGGGACAGATACGCAGTATTTT. Translation: CASSHPSGGTDTQYF.